This is a list of T cell receptor beta chains from one sample in a study of blood T cell repertoires in COVID-19. The assay was immunoSEQ multiplex PCR, and TCRdb's table has in-frame clones only and misses some. The top ten hold over 35% of the sample, which has around 91,000 clones, around 84% seen once. Material: peripheral blood. Receptors were obtained from an elderly man with acute or convalescent COVID-19. The CDR3 runs from the conserved cysteine through the conserved F or W. The D gene is left open where the match is weak. The size field is filled for only some rows; it gives once, few, many or a size class.

d_call cdr3_length clone_size j_call v_call cdr3_aa cdr3_nt
- 12 - TRBJ1-5 TRBV30 CAWSRGNQPQHF TGTGCCTGGAGTAGGGGGAATCAGCCCCAGCATTTT
- 11 - TRBJ1-2 TRBV29-1 CSVETAYGYTF TGCAGCGTTGAAACAGCCTATGGCTACACCTTC
TRBD1 18 - TRBJ2-5 TRBV4-1 CASSPVPGQARYQETQYF TGCGCCAGCAGCCCGGTCCCGGGACAGGCACGGTACCAAGAGACCCAGTACTTC
- 15 - TRBJ2-2 TRBV7-3 CASSPRVANTGELFF TGTGCCAGCAGCCCACGGGTGGCAAACACCGGGGAGCTGTTTTTT
- 15 - TRBJ2-7 TRBV5-4 CASSSLGRLSYEQYF TGTGCCAGCAGCTCTTTAGGGAGGCTCTCCTACGAGCAGTACTTC
TRBD2 15 once TRBJ2-7 TRBV7-2 CASSLTSGLSYEQYF TGTGCCAGCAGTCTGACTAGCGGGCTATCCTACGAGCAGTACTTC
TRBD2 14 - TRBJ2-3 TRBV11-2 CASRDERGGDTQYF TGTGCCAGCAGGGACGAGCGGGGCGGAGATACGCAGTATTTT
TRBD2 15 - TRBJ2-5 TRBV11-1 CASSPRGREGETQYF TGTGCCAGCAGCCCCAGAGGGCGGGAGGGGGAGACCCAGTACTTC
TRBD1 16 - TRBJ2-7 TRBV6-2/TRBV6-3 CASSLSQGAGSYEQYF TGTGCCAGCAGTTTAAGTCAGGGGGCTGGCTCCTACGAGCAGTACTTC
- 16 - TRBJ2-1 TRBV6-5 CASSYSRGLQVNEQFF TGTGCCAGCAGTTACTCGAGGGGACTCCAGGTCAATGAGCAGTTCTTC
- 17 - TRBJ2-5 TRBV5-4 CASSFPGGGRAGETQYF TGTGCCAGCAGCTTTCCAGGGGGCGGGAGGGCCGGTGAGACCCAGTACTTC
TRBD1 15 once TRBJ1-4 TRBV2 CASSELGTGFEKLFF TGTGCCAGCAGTGAACTGGGGACAGGCTTCGAAAAACTGTTTTTT
- 16 - TRBJ1-1 TRBV7-9 CAATGGNGTSNTEAFF TGTGCCGCGACTGGGGGGAACGGAACGTCGAACACTGAAGCTTTCTTT
TRBD2 17 - TRBJ2-1 TRBV5-1 CASSLDSRTSGYNEQFF TGCGCCAGCAGCTTGGACTCCCGGACTAGCGGTTACAATGAGCAGTTCTTC
- 16 - TRBJ2-3 TRBV9 CASSVEGGEVTDTQYF TGTGCCAGCAGCGTAGAGGGGGGGGAGGTCACAGATACGCAGTATTTT
- 12 - TRBJ1-5 TRBV18 CASAGSAQPQHF TGTGCCTCGGCGGGGTCGGCTCAGCCCCAGCATTTT
- 13 - TRBJ2-1 TRBV29-1 CSVVWRTYNEQFF TGCAGCGTTGTCTGGAGAACCTACAATGAGCAGTTCTTC
- 14 few TRBJ1-1 TRBV11-2 CASSNPSRVLEAFF TGTGCCAGCAGCAACCCCTCCAGGGTTCTTGAAGCTTTCTTT
TRBD1 14 - TRBJ2-1 TRBV5-1 CASSPGGSYNEQFF TGCGCCAGCAGCCCAGGGGGTTCCTACAATGAGCAGTTCTTC
TRBD2 15 - TRBJ2-5 TRBV5-1 CASSLGLAGAETQYF TGCGCCAGCAGCTTGGGACTAGCGGGAGCGGAGACCCAGTACTTC
- 12 - TRBJ2-7 TRBV19 CASSSGTYEQYF TGTGCCAGTAGTTCGGGGACCTACGAGCAGTACTTC
- 15 - TRBJ1-2 TRBV5-4 CASSLGNTGNYGYTF TGTGCCAGCAGCTTGGGGAATACAGGGAACTATGGCTACACCTTC